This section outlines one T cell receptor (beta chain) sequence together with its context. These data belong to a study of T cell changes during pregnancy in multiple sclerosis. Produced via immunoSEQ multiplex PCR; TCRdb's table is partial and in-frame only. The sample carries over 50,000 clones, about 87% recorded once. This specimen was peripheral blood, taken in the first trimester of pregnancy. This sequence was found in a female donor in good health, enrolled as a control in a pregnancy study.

This CDR3 reads CAWSVVSSGEAFF. CDR3 nucleotide sequence: TGTGCCTGGAGTGTCGTCTCTTCGGGTGAAGCTTTCTTT. The rearrangement joins TRBV30 to TRBJ1-1; D ambiguous. Germline-derived CDR1 and CDR2 are GTSNPN and SVGIG (reference sequence). CDR3 length equals 13 residues. The V end lost 0 bases, the J end lost 7 bases, and 12 bases lay between the germline ends.